This TCR beta chain was sequenced during a study of cytomegalovirus exposure and HLA in healthy donors. Study-wide findings and caveats: Testing in vitro showed a few CMV-associated chains specific for CMV antigens. Highly shared sequence variants in one cluster were likely a sequencing artifact. TCR beta sequences reportedly predicted the HLA-A and HLA-B alleles of most subjects accurately. Overall, approximately 150 TCR beta chains were annotated as cytomegalovirus-associated.

This clone appeared a single time. What it binds is not known. V shed 2 bases and J shed 9 bases, with 14 bases lying between them. This CDR3 is 14 amino acids long. Germline V lookup: CDR1 MNHEY, CDR2 SMNVEV (reference sequence). It was with 60 Vbeta and 13 Jbeta primers that the PCR ran. Measured with immunoSEQ multiplex PCR; TCRdb has only the in-frame clones, and not every one. The sample includes 160,000 or so clones, around 84% of them seen just once. This sequence originates from a man aged 45-60 years in good health and CMV-seropositive. Sequenced input: PBMCs. The chain joins TRBV27 to TRBJ2-1, with TRBD1 as a possible D gene (8 bases). CDR3 bases: TGTGCCAGCAGTTTAAACAGGGGGGGCCCTGAGCAGTTCTTC. Translating it yields CASSLNRGGPEQFF.